Here is one T cell receptor beta chain with its context. This sample was included in a study of blood T cell repertoires in COVID-19. Study information: Nucleic acid was either cDNA or gDNA, and it came from T cells, B-cell-depleted T cells, or PBMCs.

CDR3 length: 14 residues. The V end was cut by 4 bases, the J end by 2 bases, with 12 bases between. Germline values: CDR1 SGHRS, CDR2 YFSETQ. Clones were read by immunoSEQ multiplex PCR, and TCRdb kept only the in-frame ones, dropping some. The repertoire holds approximately 300,000 clones, with about 89% as singletons. This receptor was obtained from a man aged 30 to 45 with acute or convalescent COVID-19. V gene TRBV5-1 combines with J gene TRBJ2-5, with a weak D call TRBD2 (5 bases). The sequencing input was peripheral blood. The chain's CDR3 is CASSPGKPQETQYF. CDR3 nucleotide sequence: TGCGCCAGCAGCCCCGGGAAGCCTCAAGAGACCCAGTACTTC. The full variable domain, rest sourced from reference TRBV5-1 and TRBJ2-5, is KAGVTQTPRYLIKTRGQQVTLSCSPISGHRSVSWYQQTPGQGLQFLFEYFSETQRNKGNFPGRFSGRQFSNSRSEMNVSTLELGDSALYLCASSPGKPQETQYFGPGTRLLVL.